The 32 T cell receptor beta chains below all came from one sample that was sequenced in a study of vaccination and CD4 T cells after COVID-19. Treatment here: approximately 10-day PBMC culture with coronavirus spike peptide pools or control peptides (ViraFEST assay). Sequencing of the DNA from cultured CD4+ T cells was carried out with the Oncomine TCR Beta short-read assay. From the PCR reads, TCRdb called clonotypes with MiXCR, one entry per CDR3 protein. The sample lists under 25,000 distinct CDR3 sequences; more than 45% were seen once. These receptors' targets are unknown. The material was CD4+ T cells from blood, cultured in vitro, obtained after SARS-CoV-2 vaccination. The receptors stem from a human donor who had recovered from COVID-19.

For the CDR3, the DNA is TGTGCCAGCAGTGAATCGGGGGTGGCTGAAGCTTTCTTT. Residues: CASSESGVAEAFF. This sequence joins TRBV25-1 and TRBJ1-1; D might be TRBD1 (5 bases). V was pared by 1 base and J by 6 bases, with 9 bases between. Per the germline V gene, CDR1 is MGHDK and CDR2 is SYGVNS. The CDR3 is 13 residues long.

The rearrangement uses TRBV29-1 and TRBJ2-7, with D possibly matching TRBD1 (5 bases). V lost 4 bases and J lost 6, with 16 bases in between. The CDR3 runs to 13 residues. Germline CDR1 SQVTM, CDR2 ANQGSEA. CDR3 region: CSVARQGAAEQYF. In DNA form, the CDR3 reads TGCAGCGTTGCGCGGCAGGGTGCGGCCGAGCAGTACTTC.

CDR3 bases: TGTGCCAGCAGTGAAGCTACATATGCGAGGCATCGGCAGCCCCAGCATTTT. Protein: CASSEATYARHRQPQHF. The chain has TRBV2 and TRBJ1-5; D unresolved. The length of the CDR3 is 17 residues. Trimming took off 0 bases at V and 7 bases at J, with 19 bases between the two ends. The germline gives CDR1 SNHLY, CDR2 FYNNEI.

This clonotype occurred a few times. The CDR3, as DNA: TGTGCCACCAGCACCGGGACACCCCGGGGCGGCTACACCTTC. Translated, it gives CATSTGTPRGGYTF. V is TRBV15 and J is TRBJ1-2, with TRBD1 as a possible D gene (6 bases). CDR3 length equals 14 residues. The V gene lost 4 bases and the J gene lost 8 bases, with 17 bases spanning the gap. The V gene's germline CDR1 is LNHNV and CDR2 YYDKDF (reference sequence).

This clonotype was detected only a few times. The chain joins TRBV28 to TRBJ2-5; D is possibly TRBD1 (6 bases). The CDR3 extends over 15 amino acids. V dropped 1 base and J dropped 3 bases, with 12 bases sitting between them. Germline-derived CDR1 and CDR2 are MDHEN and SYDVKM. The CDR3 sequence: CASSLSGQGKETQYF. The CDR3 DNA sequence: TGTGCCAGCAGTTTATCCGGGCAGGGGAAAGAGACCCAGTACTTC.

CDR3 nucleotide sequence: TGTGCCAGCAGCTTAGTAGGGCGCACAGATACGCAGTATTTT. Translating it yields CASSLVGRTDTQYF. The gene calls are TRBV7-2 and TRBJ2-3, with D uncertain. Trimming removed 1 base from V and 1 base from J, with 6 bases in between. The CDR3 totals 14 residues. Germline values: CDR1 SGHTA, CDR2 FQGNSA.

The chain is built from TRBV7-3 and TRBJ1-1, with TRBD1 matching over 10 bases. There are 14 residues in the CDR3. V shed 5 bases, J shed 4 bases, and the junction held 4 bases outside the gene matches. Germline assignment: CDR1 SGHTA and CDR2 FQGTGA. The CDR3: CASSPRDRGTEAFF. As DNA, the CDR3 is TGTGCCAGCAGCCCCCGGGACAGGGGCACTGAAGCTTTCTTT.

In this sample, this clonotype turned up a few times. The V call is TRBV19, the J call TRBJ2-3; D uncertain. The CDR3 contains 13 residues. Trimming took 1 base from V and 0 from J, leaving 2 bases between them. The germline V gene encodes CDR1 LNHDA and CDR2 SQIVND (reference sequence). Here the CDR3 DNA reads TGTGCCAGTAGTATAGCAAGCACAGATACGCAGTATTTT. Translated, it gives CASSIASTDTQYF.

The chain links TRBV7-2 to TRBJ1-2, with 10 bases matching TRBD1. Germline V gene lookup returns CDR1 SGHTA and CDR2 FQGNSA. Germline trimming cut 1 base from V and 2 bases from J; bases unmatched to any gene: 4. CDR3 length: 16 amino acids. The CDR3 spells CASSLVGGQGNYGYTF. DNA of the CDR3: TGTGCCAGCAGCTTAGTAGGGGGACAGGGGAACTATGGCTACACCTTC.

There are a few counts of this clonotype. The gene calls are TRBV24-1 and TRBJ2-1; 8 positions agree with TRBD2. Trimming removed 1 base from V and 6 bases from J; junction bases left unmatched: 7. Germline values: CDR1 KGHDR, CDR2 SFDVKD. The CDR3 spans 16 residues. CDR3 DNA sequence: TGTGCCACCAGTGATTTCCGGGAGGGCCGTCTCAATGAGCAGTTCTTC. This sequence encodes CATSDFREGRLNEQFF.

This clonotype was seen a few times. This chain joins TRBV10-1 and TRBJ2-5, with 9 bases aligning to TRBD2. This CDR3 is 16 amino acids long. The J segment lost 2 bases and the V segment lost 4 bases, leaving 8 bases of the junction unmatched. Germline V gene sequence: CDR1 WNHNN, CDR2 SYGVQD (reference sequence). The CDR3 region has the DNA TGCGCCAGCAGTGCGGGACTAGCAGGGAGGCAAGAGACCCAGTACTTC. Protein: CASSAGLAGRQETQYF.

The chain is built from TRBV2 and TRBJ2-7; the match to TRBD1 covers 8 bases. Germline V gene lookup returns CDR1 SNHLY and CDR2 FYNNEI. The V and J ends lost 8 bases and 3 bases, in that order; junction bases with no gene match: 0. This CDR3 has 11 amino acids. The CDR3, as DNA: TGTGCCAGCGACAGGGGCTACGAGCAGTACTTC. This encodes CASDRGYEQYF.

This sequence joins TRBV18 and TRBJ2-3; D gene unclear. V gave up 3 bases and J gave up 2 bases, with 15 bases separating them. The CDR3 totals 16 residues. CDR1 and CDR2 (germline): KGHSH, LQKENI. The CDR3 region is CASSPYHASYTDTQYF. CDR3 DNA: TGTGCCAGCTCACCTTATCATGCTTCTTACACAGATACGCAGTATTTT.

The chain combines TRBV6-5 with TRBJ1-3; D not resolved. The CDR3 totals 15 residues. Germline-derived CDR1 and CDR2 are MNHEY and SVGAGI. V lost 4 bases to trimming and J lost 6 bases, with 16 bases between them. The CDR3 loop is CASSSDWGVENTIYF. The CDR3 region has the DNA TGTGCCAGCAGTTCCGATTGGGGAGTTGAAAACACCATATATTTT.

The chain has TRBV7-9 and TRBJ1-2, with D possibly matching TRBD1 (5 bases). The germline V and J ends were trimmed by 6 bases and 1 base, with 12 bases remaining between them. The V gene's germline CDR1 is SEHNR and CDR2 FQNEAQ (reference sequence). CDR3 size: 14 residues. CDR3 region: CASRPTGGNYGYTF. The CDR3 DNA is TGTGCCAGCAGACCCACTGGGGGTAACTATGGCTACACCTTC.

This clonotype occurred a few times. The chain is built from TRBV6-5 and TRBJ1-1, with a possible D match to TRBD1 (5 bases). Germline V CDR1 and CDR2: MNHEY, SVGAGI. The CDR3 spans 15 residues. Trimming cost V 0 bases and J 1 base, with 9 bases left between them. CDR3 sequence (DNA): TGTGCCAGCAGTTACTCGGCGGGACGGAACACTGAAGCTTTCTTT. This translates into CASSYSAGRNTEAFF.

This chain connects TRBV27 to TRBJ1-5, with 7 bases fitting TRBD1. The germline V gene has CDR1 MNHEY and CDR2 SMNVEV (reference sequence). The trim removed 6 bases at V and 2 bases at J, leaving 7 bases unmatched. This CDR3 has 15 residues. CDR3 in DNA: TGTGCCAGCAGGGCCGACAGGGATGGCAATCAGCCCCAGCATTTT. This codes for CASRADRDGNQPQHF.

V and J are TRBV7-9 and TRBJ1-5, with TRBD1 matching 8 bases. Trimming at V came to 4 bases and at J to 5 bases, leaving 4 bases not matched to a gene. Germline V lookup: CDR1 SEHNR, CDR2 FQNEAQ (reference sequence). The CDR3 contains 14 residues. In DNA form, the CDR3 reads TGTGCCAGCAGCTACCAGGGGGCTGATCAGCCCCAGCATTTT. Encoded protein: CASSYQGADQPQHF.

CDR3 sequence: CASSARQGGEQYF. CDR3 bases: TGCGCCAGCAGTGCCCGACAGGGAGGCGAGCAGTACTTC. The chain links TRBV10-1 to TRBJ2-7, with D possibly TRBD1 on 7 matching bases. The CDR3 is 13 amino acids. The V end lost 4 bases, the J end lost 6 bases, and 13 bases lay between the germline ends. In germline, CDR1 is WNHNN, CDR2 SYGVQD (reference sequence).

This rearrangement joins TRBV10-3 to TRBJ1-2; D is unresolved. V lost 4 bases to trimming and J lost 6 bases, with 12 bases between them. The length of the CDR3 is 13 residues. CDR1 and CDR2 from the germline V gene are ENHRY and SYGVKD. CDR3 coding DNA: TGTGCCATCAGTGCCAAGGGATTCGATGGCTACACCTTC. Translating gives CAISAKGFDGYTF.

This chain connects TRBV19 to TRBJ1-1; unclear D gene. The CDR3 loop spans 13 amino acids. V dropped 3 bases and J dropped 3 bases, with 8 bases sitting between them. Germline V lookup: CDR1 LNHDA, CDR2 SQIVND (reference sequence). In nucleotides, the CDR3 is TGTGCCAGTAGTATGGTCCGCGACACTGAAGCTTTCTTT. Translation gives CASSMVRDTEAFF.

This clonotype came up a few times. This chain links TRBV6-1 with TRBJ1-6; D might be TRBD1 (5 bases). This CDR3 is 18 amino acids long. Trimming took 1 base from V and 8 from J, leaving 21 bases between them. Per germline, CDR1 MNHNS and CDR2 SASEGT. DNA for the CDR3: TGTGCCAGCAGTGAAGGGTGGCGGGGCTCGATTAAGGATTCACCCCTCCACTTT. Its protein is CASSEGWRGSIKDSPLHF.

This chain connects TRBV20-1 to TRBJ1-1; D might be TRBD1 (5 bases). The CDR3 length is 14 residues. Germline V gene sequence: CDR1 DFQATT, CDR2 SNEGSKA (reference sequence). V lost 4 bases, J lost 3 bases, and 15 bases lay in between. The CDR3 nucleotides read TGCAGTGCTACCCGACGCGGGGCGGACACTGAAGCTTTCTTT. Translated, it gives CSATRRGADTEAFF.

The rearrangement joins TRBV20-1 to TRBJ1-2, with D unresolved. The CDR3 has 12 residues. Germline V gives CDR1 DFQATT, CDR2 SNEGSKA (reference sequence). Deletions cut 3 bases from V and 4 bases from J, with 9 bases between. In DNA form, the CDR3 reads TGCAGTGCTAGTGCGGCAACCTATGGCTACACCTTC. This sequence encodes CSASAATYGYTF.

V is TRBV7-2 and J is TRBJ1-1; no reliable D call. This CDR3 has 12 residues. Germline lookup yields CDR1 SGHTA and CDR2 FQGNSA. V was clipped by 3 bases and J by 11 bases, with 13 bases between them. DNA for the CDR3: TGTGCCAGCAGCTTGGGTGAGGCCCGGGCTTTCTTT. This sequence encodes CASSLGEARAFF.

V gene TRBV6-1 combines with J gene TRBJ1-2, with 9 bases aligning to TRBD1. CDR1 is MNHNS and CDR2 is SASEGT in the germline V gene. There are 15 residues in the CDR3. V lost 4 bases to trimming and J lost 0 bases; unmatched junction nucleotides: 3. The CDR3 region is CASSGGDRANYGYTF. CDR3 nucleotide sequence: TGTGCCAGCAGTGGGGGGGACAGGGCTAACTATGGCTACACCTTC.

The chain recombines TRBV20-1 with TRBJ2-7; D may be TRBD2 (6 bases). The germline V and J ends were trimmed by 0 bases and 4 bases, with 16 bases remaining between them. Per the germline V gene, CDR1 is DFQATT and CDR2 is SNEGSKA (reference sequence). The CDR3 spans 15 residues. The CDR3 spells CSARDLRGITYEQYF. The CDR3, as DNA: TGCAGTGCTAGAGATTTGCGGGGAATTACGTACGAGCAGTACTTC.

The chain uses TRBV6-1 and TRBJ2-3, with D possibly matching TRBD2 (6 bases). Trimming left V 5 bases short and J 1 base short, with 16 bases between. The CDR3 is 16 residues long. CDR1 is MNHNS and CDR2 is SASEGT in the germline V gene. CDR3 in DNA: TGTGCCAGCAGTACCATCCAGGGAGGAGGCACAGATACGCAGTATTTT. It specifies CASSTIQGGGTDTQYF.

The V gene is TRBV24-1, the J gene TRBJ2-2; TRBD1 is a possible D gene (6 bases). Deletions cut 5 bases from V and 4 bases from J, with 13 bases between. The CDR3 runs to 15 residues. Germline CDR1 and CDR2: KGHDR and SFDVKD. As DNA, the CDR3 is TGTGCCACCAGTGCCTCGGGACAACCCACCGGGGAGCTGTTTTTT. Translated, it gives CATSASGQPTGELFF.

The chain combines TRBV7-2 with TRBJ2-5; no reliable D call. The CDR3 consists of 12 residues. In germline, CDR1 is SGHTA, CDR2 FQGNSA. V lost 5 bases and J lost 0, with 4 bases in between. This CDR3 is CASSPHQETQYF. The CDR3 DNA is TGTGCCAGCAGCCCGCACCAAGAGACCCAGTACTTC.

This chain's CDR3 is CASRSLGGTGFTDTQYF. CDR3 bases: TGTGCCAGCAGGTCACTCGGTGGCACAGGGTTTACAGATACGCAGTATTTT. This chain connects TRBV27 to TRBJ2-3; D is perhaps TRBD1 (6 bases). This CDR3 contains 17 residues. Germline V gene lookup returns CDR1 MNHEY and CDR2 SMNVEV (reference sequence). V was trimmed by 6 bases and J by 3 bases, leaving 22 bases between them.

This chain connects TRBV7-2 to TRBJ2-4; TRBD1 aligns across 7 bases. Trimming cost V 6 bases and J 5 bases; bases outside gene matches: 10. The CDR3 runs to 15 residues. Per the germline V gene, CDR1 is SGHTA and CDR2 is FQGNSA. Here the CDR3 DNA reads TGTGCCAGCAGGAGAAGAGGGGGCGGAGAAAACATTCAGTACTTC. It translates to CASRRRGGGENIQYF.